Listed below are T cell receptor beta chains from one sample, sequenced in a study of cytomegalovirus exposure and HLA in healthy donors. Generated by immunoSEQ multiplex PCR, the TCRdb table keeps only in-frame clones and is missing some. The table records more than 95,000 clones, approximately 82% of them present only once. Specimen: PBMCs. These receptors were taken from a middle-aged man in good health and CMV-seropositive. The CDR3 runs from the conserved cysteine through the conserved F or W. The D gene is left open where the match is weak. The size field is filled for only some rows; it gives once, few, many or a size class.

v_call: TRBV28
d_call: .
j_call: TRBJ2-3
clone_size: .
cdr3_length: 14
cdr3_aa: CASSLSPSTDTQYF
cdr3_nt: TGTGCCAGCAGTTTGAGCCCTAGCACAGATACGCAGTATTTT

v_call: TRBV10-1
d_call: .
j_call: TRBJ1-5
clone_size: .
cdr3_length: 10
cdr3_aa: CAPRGGPQHF
cdr3_nt: TGCGCCCCCCGGGGTGGGCCCCAGCATTTT

v_call: TRBV4-1
d_call: .
j_call: TRBJ2-7
clone_size: .
cdr3_length: 15
cdr3_aa: CASSHSPQGGSEQYF
cdr3_nt: TGCGCCAGCAGCCATTCACCGCAGGGCGGTTCCGAGCAGTACTTC

v_call: TRBV4-1
d_call: .
j_call: TRBJ2-3
clone_size: .
cdr3_length: 14
cdr3_aa: CASSEQQGIDTQYF
cdr3_nt: TGCGCCAGCAGCGAACAGCAGGGGATAGATACGCAGTATTTT

v_call: TRBV7-9
d_call: .
j_call: TRBJ2-5
clone_size: .
cdr3_length: 13
cdr3_aa: CASSLSFQETQYF
cdr3_nt: TGTGCCAGCAGCTTAAGCTTCCAAGAGACCCAGTACTTC

v_call: TRBV2
d_call: .
j_call: TRBJ2-3
clone_size: .
cdr3_length: 14
cdr3_aa: CASSDLASTDTQYF
cdr3_nt: TGTGCCAGCAGTGATTTAGCAAGCACAGATACGCAGTATTTT

v_call: TRBV11-3
d_call: .
j_call: TRBJ2-7
clone_size: .
cdr3_length: 12
cdr3_aa: CASSSSSYEQYF
cdr3_nt: TGTGCCAGCAGCTCTAGCTCCTACGAGCAGTACTTC

v_call: TRBV7-2
d_call: TRBD1
j_call: TRBJ1-2
clone_size: .
cdr3_length: 13
cdr3_aa: CASTEQGKYGYTF
cdr3_nt: TGTGCCAGCACGGAACAGGGGAAGTACGGCTACACCTTC

v_call: TRBV12-2
d_call: .
j_call: TRBJ2-2
clone_size: .
cdr3_length: 19
cdr3_aa: CASRQIFSSGRATAGELFF
cdr3_nt: TGTGCAAGTCGCCAGATATTCTCTAGCGGGAGGGCCACGGCTGGGGAGCTGTTTTTT

v_call: TRBV9
d_call: .
j_call: TRBJ2-4
clone_size: .
cdr3_length: 15
cdr3_aa: CASSGTGLAKNSQYF
cdr3_nt: TGTGCCAGCAGCGGAACGGGGTTAGCCAAAAACAGTCAGTACTTC

v_call: TRBV2
d_call: .
j_call: TRBJ1-3
clone_size: .
cdr3_length: 11
cdr3_aa: CASSGEYTIYF
cdr3_nt: TGTGCCAGCAGTGGAGAATACACCATATATTTT

v_call: TRBV10-3
d_call: TRBD1
j_call: TRBJ1-2
clone_size: once
cdr3_length: 14
cdr3_aa: CAISESGQGGGYTF
cdr3_nt: TGTGCCATCAGTGAGTCGGGACAGGGTGGCGGCTACACCTTC

v_call: TRBV19
d_call: .
j_call: TRBJ2-3
clone_size: .
cdr3_length: 14
cdr3_aa: CASSIGQSTDTQYF
cdr3_nt: TGTGCCAGTAGTATAGGGCAGAGCACAGATACGCAGTATTTT

v_call: TRBV27
d_call: TRBD1
j_call: TRBJ2-5
clone_size: .
cdr3_length: 15
cdr3_aa: CASSPGTARGETQYF
cdr3_nt: TGTGCCAGCAGTCCCGGGACAGCCCGGGGAGAGACCCAGTACTTC

v_call: TRBV28
d_call: TRBD1
j_call: TRBJ1-1
clone_size: .
cdr3_length: 14
cdr3_aa: CASSLPDRIGEAFF
cdr3_nt: TGTGCCAGCAGTTTACCGGACAGGATAGGTGAAGCTTTCTTT

v_call: TRBV5-1
d_call: TRBD2
j_call: TRBJ2-5
clone_size: few
cdr3_length: 15
cdr3_aa: CASSLGSGRWETQYF
cdr3_nt: TGCGCCAGCAGCTTGGGTAGCGGGAGATGGGAGACCCAGTACTTC